This TCR beta chain comes out of a study of T-cell reconstitution after alpha-beta-depleted transplantation in children. Unique molecular identifiers featured in how the TCRbeta library was prepared. TCRdb reprocessed the PCR reads with MiXCR, giving one entry per CDR3 protein. This table has some 490,000 distinct CDR3 sequences, around 13% appearing once. Germline V gene data show CDR1 as SGHTA and CDR2 as FQGTGA. CDR3 length: 12 residues. With 6 bases removed from V and 3 bases from J, the gap between germline ends came to 5 bases. The starting material was PBMCs from the stem cell graft donor, obtained from the stem cell graft. The clonotype was recovered from a human donor who donated a stem cell graft to a child with combined immunodeficiency. V gene TRBV7-3 combines with J gene TRBJ2-2; no clear D. In DNA form, the CDR3 reads TGTGCCAGCAGAGACTACACCGGGGAGCTGTTTTTT. Protein sequence: CASRDYTGELFF.